This T cell receptor (beta chain) stems from a study of blood T cell repertoires in COVID-19. This table comes from immunoSEQ multiplex PCR, and its TCRdb copy is limited to in-frame clones, with some not included. The sample lists 70,000 or so clones; 80% to 90% were seen once. The germline gives CDR1 KGHDR, CDR2 SFDVKD. This CDR3 has 15 amino acids. Losses at the gene ends were 5 bases for V and 0 bases for J; bases not matched to a gene: 0. The receptor was isolated from a man aged 55-75 years with acute or convalescent COVID-19. The rearrangement joins TRBV24-1 to TRBJ2-2, with 9 bases that match TRBD1. The sample taken for sequencing was peripheral blood. CDR3 bases: TGTGCCACCAGTGGGGACAGGGCGAACACCGGGGAGCTGTTTTTT. As protein: CATSGDRANTGELFF.